This is a list of T cell receptor beta chains from one sample in a study of cytomegalovirus exposure and HLA in healthy donors. The protocol was immunoSEQ multiplex PCR, while the TCRdb copy is restricted to in-frame clones and leaves out a portion. This repertoire comprises some 150,000 clones; its ten largest clones make up 2% to 2.5%. Sequenced material: PBMCs. The receptors derive from a woman in her late teens or twenties in good health and CMV-seronegative. Both conserved end residues are part of each CDR3. The D gene is left open where the match is weak.

V	D	J	CDR3	DNA
TRBV19	TRBD2	TRBJ2-1	CASSIASGKTYNEQFF	TGTGCCAGTAGTATAGCAAGCGGGAAGACATACAATGAGCAGTTCTTC
TRBV30	-	TRBJ2-1	CAWSLPGTLQFF	TGTGCCTGGAGTCTTCCTGGGACTCTGCAGTTCTTC
TRBV29-1	-	TRBJ2-5	CSVDGSGETQYF	TGCAGCGTTGATGGGTCGGGGGAGACCCAGTACTTC
TRBV7-2	-	TRBJ2-5	CASSLNAAGNQETQYF	TGTGCCAGCAGCTTAAATGCTGCGGGGAACCAAGAGACCCAGTACTTC
TRBV15	TRBD1	TRBJ2-4	CATSRDLPGQTPSIGNIQYF	TGTGCCACCAGCAGAGATCTGCCGGGACAGACCCCATCAATAGGGAACATTCAGTACTTC
TRBV4-1	TRBD1	TRBJ1-5	CASSPGTGGLQPQHF	TGCGCCAGCAGCCCCGGGACAGGGGGCTTGCAGCCCCAGCATTTT
TRBV6-1	-	TRBJ1-5	CASAGTTADQPQHF	TGTGCCAGCGCCGGGACAACGGCGGATCAGCCCCAGCATTTT
TRBV29-1	-	TRBJ1-2	CSVDLGDYYGYTF	TGCAGCGTTGATCTCGGGGATTACTATGGCTACACCTTC
TRBV4-2	TRBD1	TRBJ1-2	CASSQVQGDYGYTF	TGTGCCAGCAGCCAAGTGCAGGGGGACTATGGCTACACCTTC
TRBV7-8	-	TRBJ1-1	CASSLVSGNTEAFF	TGTGCCAGCAGCTTAGTAAGCGGGAACACTGAAGCTTTCTTT
TRBV19	-	TRBJ1-2	CASSTYSDTNYGYTF	TGTGCCAGTAGTACCTACAGTGATACTAACTATGGCTACACCTTC
TRBV18	TRBD1	TRBJ1-1	CASSPGTGPQAFF	TGTGCCAGCTCACCGGGGACAGGACCCCAAGCTTTCTTT
TRBV6-1	-	TRBJ1-1	CASSGTGVTEAFF	TGTGCCAGCAGTGGGACGGGGGTCACTGAAGCTTTCTTT
TRBV28	-	TRBJ1-1	CASSLWEGRGNTEAFF	TGTGCCAGCAGTTTATGGGAGGGGAGGGGGAACACTGAAGCTTTCTTT
TRBV5-8	-	TRBJ1-1	CASSPERWTGKEAFF	TGTGCCAGCAGCCCAGAAAGGTGGACGGGGAAAGAAGCTTTCTTT
TRBV19	TRBD1	TRBJ2-7	CASSTRQGRREQYF	TGTGCCAGTAGTACTCGACAGGGAAGGCGCGAGCAGTACTTC
TRBV6-1	TRBD2	TRBJ2-1	CASSEFPAGGVNSKEQFF	TGTGCCAGCAGTGAATTCCCCGCGGGAGGGGTTAATAGCAAAGAGCAGTTCTTC
TRBV6-5	-	TRBJ1-1	CASKFEGYTEAFF	TGTGCCAGCAAATTCGAGGGTTACACTGAAGCTTTCTTT
TRBV19	TRBD2	TRBJ2-3	CASRLAGPTDTQYF	TGTGCCAGTCGACTAGCGGGACCCACAGATACGCAGTATTTT
TRBV5-4	-	TRBJ2-3	CASRSSGTDTQYF	TGTGCCAGCAGGAGTTCTGGCACAGATACGCAGTATTTT
TRBV14	-	TRBJ2-7	CASSQAGSVTHEQYF	TGTGCCAGCAGCCAAGCAGGTTCTGTGACCCACGAGCAGTACTTC
TRBV13	-	TRBJ1-1	CASSLVRVNTEAFF	TGTGCCAGCAGCTTAGTTCGGGTCAACACTGAAGCTTTCTTT
TRBV27	-	TRBJ2-3	CASSVSQGRGTQYF	TGTGCCAGCAGTGTCTCACAGGGTCGGGGTACGCAGTATTTT
TRBV14	TRBD1	TRBJ1-2	CASSPETGGFYGYTF	TGTGCCAGCAGCCCGGAAACAGGGGGATTCTATGGCTACACCTTC
TRBV4-3	TRBD2	TRBJ2-1	CASSQYHPGLGRNEQFF	TGCGCCAGCAGCCAATATCATCCGGGACTAGGAAGGAATGAGCAGTTCTTC
TRBV12-5	TRBD1	TRBJ1-4	CASGRTGGNEKLFF	TGTGCTAGTGGTCGGACAGGCGGAAATGAAAAACTGTTTTTT
TRBV9	TRBD2	TRBJ2-7	CASSVAGLAGGLNEQYF	TGTGCCAGCAGCGTAGCTGGGCTAGCGGGAGGTTTGAACGAGCAGTACTTC
TRBV5-1	-	TRBJ1-2	CASSLSAGTNYGYTF	TGCGCCAGCAGCTTGTCAGCAGGGACTAACTATGGCTACACCTTC